This T cell receptor (beta chain) is from a study of T-cell memory formation after mild COVID-19. Study at large: There were largely donor-specific TCR clusters. General observations from the study: Clones that contracted from day 15 to 85 had balanced CD4/CD8; later expanders were CD4+ biased. Prior to infection, memory already included some responding clones, suggesting cross-reactive memory joined. Whether day 37 second-wave clones are SARS-CoV-2-specific was not confirmed.

The germline CDR1 and CDR2 sequences are KGHDR and SFDVKD. V shed 1 base and J shed 1 base, with 3 bases lying between them. The CDR3 totals 13 residues. Each CDR3 protein is one row after TCRdb ran MiXCR on the 5' RACE reads. The sample includes roughly 560,000 distinct CDR3 sequences, 20% seen only once; the top ten take approximately 12%. About this clonotype: Its cognate antigen is unknown.

This sequence joins TRBV24-1 and TRBJ1-1; no reliable D call. The receptor comes from an adult woman who had mild COVID-19 (a few samples of this study predate the infection). Cell type and time point are not known. The material sequenced was PBMCs or a T cell subset sorted from them (not recorded which). The CDR3 DNA sequence: TGTGCCACCAGTGATTTCGGGAACACTGAAGCTTTCTTT. This translates into CATSDFGNTEAFF.